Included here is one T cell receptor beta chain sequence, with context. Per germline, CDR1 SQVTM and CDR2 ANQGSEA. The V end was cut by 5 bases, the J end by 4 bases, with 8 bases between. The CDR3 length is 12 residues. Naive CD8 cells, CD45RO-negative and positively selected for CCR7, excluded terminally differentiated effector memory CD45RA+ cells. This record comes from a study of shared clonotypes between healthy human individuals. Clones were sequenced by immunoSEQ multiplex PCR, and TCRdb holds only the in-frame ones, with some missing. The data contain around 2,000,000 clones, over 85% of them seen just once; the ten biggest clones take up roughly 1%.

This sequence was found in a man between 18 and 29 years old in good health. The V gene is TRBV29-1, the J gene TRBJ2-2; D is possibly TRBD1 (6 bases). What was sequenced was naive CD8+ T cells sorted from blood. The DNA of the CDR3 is TGCAGCGTTATCAGGGGCACCGGGGAGCTGTTTTTT. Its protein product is CSVIRGTGELFF.